These T cell receptor beta chains were read from a single sample in a study of T-cell reconstitution after alpha-beta-depleted transplantation in children. TCRdb analysed the PCR reads with MiXCR anew, one entry per CDR3 protein. The sample consists of 250,000 to 300,000 distinct CDR3 sequences, around a tenth of them appearing once. Sequencing was performed on PBMCs, taken before TCRalphabeta/CD19-depleted stem cell transplant. The receptors here all came from a boy less than two years old with acute myeloid leukemia, due to receive a stem cell transplant. The CDR3 runs from the conserved cysteine through the conserved F or W. A D gene is named only where the DNA matches it firmly. Only some rows state a clone size, as once, few, many or a class for expanded clones.

V	size	D	J	CDR3	DNA
TRBV12-3/TRBV12-4	.	.	TRBJ1-2	CASSSRQARYGYTF	TGTGCCAGCAGCTCCAGACAGGCCCGCTATGGCTACACCTTC
TRBV10-2	.	.	TRBJ1-4	CASSGQINEKLFF	TGCGCCAGCAGTGGACAGATTAATGAAAAACTGTTTTTT
TRBV7-9	few	.	TRBJ2-1	CASSSRDFSNEQFF	TGTGCCAGCAGCTCCCGGGACTTCTCCAATGAGCAGTTCTTC
TRBV6-1	many	.	TRBJ1-3	CASSETRLLLRSGNTIYF	TGTGCCAGCAGTGAAACGCGCCTTTTGCTCAGGTCTGGAAACACCATATATTTT
TRBV28	many	TRBD2	TRBJ2-3	CASSVTSGTQYF	TGTGCCAGCAGTGTAACTAGCGGCACGCAGTATTTT
TRBV4-3	many	TRBD2	TRBJ2-5	CASSRGPTSGQETQYF	TGCGCCAGCAGCCGCGGACCGACTAGCGGCCAAGAGACCCAGTACTTC
TRBV28	many	TRBD1	TRBJ1-4	CASSRSGGPNEKLFF	TGTGCCAGCAGCCGATCAGGGGGTCCTAATGAAAAACTGTTTTTT
TRBV7-9	few	.	TRBJ2-5	CASSFYRSETQYF	TGTGCCAGCAGCTTCTACCGCTCAGAGACCCAGTACTTC
TRBV7-2	many	TRBD2	TRBJ2-1	CASSAAGGPGEQFF	TGTGCCAGCAGTGCTGCGGGAGGGCCTGGTGAGCAGTTCTTC
TRBV5-6	many	.	TRBJ2-3	CASSLIPITDTQYF	TGTGCCAGCAGCTTGATCCCGATAACAGATACGCAGTATTTT
TRBV5-1	many	.	TRBJ1-5	CASSLDGHSNQPQHF	TGCGCCAGCAGCTTGGACGGCCACTCCAATCAGCCCCAGCATTTT
TRBV9	few	TRBD2	TRBJ2-5	CASSVLAGGGVETQYF	TGTGCCAGCAGCGTTCTAGCGGGGGGCGGTGTGGAGACCCAGTACTTC
TRBV12-3/TRBV12-4	few	.	TRBJ2-1	CASSTRLGPEQFF	TGTGCCAGCAGTACGCGACTAGGCCCAGAGCAGTTCTTC
TRBV29-1	many	TRBD2	TRBJ2-1	CSVYGRVSYNEQFF	TGCAGCGTCTACGGGAGGGTCTCCTACAATGAGCAGTTCTTC
TRBV29-1	many	TRBD1	TRBJ2-1	CSVAPQGAVGNEQFF	TGCAGCGTTGCCCCGCAGGGGGCGGTGGGGAATGAGCAGTTCTTC
TRBV29-1	many	TRBD2	TRBJ2-1	CSGGGGRSYNEQFF	TGCAGCGGCGGGGGGGGCCGATCCTACAATGAGCAGTTCTTC
TRBV12-3/TRBV12-4	many	.	TRBJ1-1	CASRTTRNTEAFF	TGTGCCAGCAGAACGACCCGGAACACTGAAGCTTTCTTT
TRBV12-3/TRBV12-4	few	TRBD2	TRBJ2-1	CASSLALPVIGLAGVNSYNEQFF	TGTGCCAGCAGTTTAGCGTTACCCGTAATTGGACTAGCGGGAGTCAACTCCTACAATGAGCAGTTCTTC
TRBV29-1	many	.	TRBJ1-2	CSVERGSYGYTF	TGCAGCGTTGAAAGAGGGTCCTATGGCTACACCTTC
TRBV28	many	TRBD1	TRBJ2-3	CASSLSGQGHTDTQYF	TGTGCCAGCAGTTTATCTGGACAGGGACACACAGATACGCAGTATTTT
TRBV20-1	.	TRBD2	TRBJ2-1	CSARLAGGFSYNEQFF	TGCAGTGCTAGGCTAGCGGGGGGCTTCTCCTACAATGAGCAGTTCTTC
TRBV10-3	many	TRBD1	TRBJ1-2	CAISDPRTGHYGYTF	TGTGCCATCAGTGATCCCCGGACAGGTCACTATGGCTACACCTTC
TRBV12-3/TRBV12-4	.	TRBD1	TRBJ2-1	CASTFGQGSYNEQFF	TGTGCCAGCACCTTCGGACAGGGATCCTACAATGAGCAGTTCTTC
TRBV4-1	.	TRBD1	TRBJ2-5	CASSQETGGWKTQYF	TGCGCCAGCAGCCAAGAGACAGGGGGCTGGAAGACCCAGTACTTC
TRBV28	many	.	TRBJ2-7	CASSLNYEQYF	TGTGCCAGCAGTCTCAATTACGAGCAGTACTTC
TRBV5-6	many	.	TRBJ1-1	CASRNNTEAFF	TGTGCCAGCAGAAACAACACTGAAGCTTTCTTT
TRBV29-1	many	.	TRBJ2-4	CSVGAGKAAKNIQYF	TGCAGCGTTGGGGCGGGGAAGGCGGCCAAAAACATTCAGTACTTC
TRBV6-5	few	TRBD1	TRBJ2-7	CASSFFGTGPYEQYF	TGTGCCAGCAGTTTCTTCGGGACAGGACCCTACGAGCAGTACTTC
TRBV6-1	many	.	TRBJ1-3	CASSEQTSGNTIYF	TGTGCCAGCTCGGAGCAGACCTCTGGAAACACCATATATTTT
TRBV18	.	.	TRBJ2-5	CASSPPSVQETQYF	TGTGCCAGCTCACCACCTAGTGTTCAAGAGACCCAGTACTTC
TRBV2	many	.	TRBJ2-6	CASSEAFDRLFGFSGANVLTF	TGTGCCAGCAGTGAAGCTTTTGACAGGCTCTTTGGATTCTCTGGGGCCAACGTCCTGACTTTC
TRBV11-3	many	.	TRBJ2-1	CASSLIRGQREQFF	TGTGCCAGCAGCTTAATTAGGGGACAACGTGAGCAGTTCTTC
TRBV7-8	few	.	TRBJ2-7	CASSLSGNEQYF	TGTGCCAGCAGCTTATCCGGGAACGAGCAGTACTTC
TRBV12-3/TRBV12-4	.	TRBD1	TRBJ1-2	CASSANSGQSLYGYTF	TGTGCCAGCAGCGCGAATTCGGGACAGAGCCTCTATGGCTACACCTTC
TRBV2	few	.	TRBJ2-6	CASSATGIGANVLTF	TGTGCCAGCAGCGCCACAGGGATTGGGGCCAACGTCCTGACTTTC
TRBV9	many	TRBD2	TRBJ2-2	CASSSSKGLAGGLNTGELFF	TGTGCCAGCAGCTCATCAAAGGGACTAGCGGGGGGGCTGAACACCGGGGAGCTGTTTTTT
TRBV19	many	.	TRBJ2-7	CASSIARVPDEQYF	TGTGCCAGTAGTATAGCCCGAGTCCCGGACGAGCAGTACTTC
TRBV9	many	TRBD1	TRBJ2-2	CASRSETGGVTGELFF	TGTGCCAGCAGAAGCGAGACAGGGGGCGTTACCGGGGAGCTGTTTTTT
TRBV2	many	TRBD1	TRBJ1-4	CASRRQGSNEKLFF	TGTGCCAGCAGGAGACAGGGATCTAATGAAAAACTGTTTTTT
TRBV5-1	many	.	TRBJ2-1	CASSGPLGDEQFF	TGCGCCAGCAGCGGCCCACTAGGAGATGAGCAGTTCTTC
TRBV12-3/TRBV12-4	many	.	TRBJ2-7	CASRGGLEQYF	TGTGCCAGCAGGGGGGGTCTTGAGCAGTACTTC
TRBV5-1	many	TRBD2	TRBJ2-1	CASSSLRTSGYNEQFF	TGCGCCAGCAGCTCCCTGCGGACTAGCGGCTACAATGAGCAGTTCTTC
TRBV12-3/TRBV12-4	.	TRBD2	TRBJ2-3	CASSVAGRTDTQYF	TGTGCCAGCAGCGTAGCGGGACGCACAGATACGCAGTATTTT
TRBV24-1	.	.	TRBJ2-3	CATSGPRASTDTQYF	TGTGCCACCAGCGGACCCCGTGCTAGCACAGATACGCAGTATTTT
TRBV7-9	few	TRBD1	TRBJ2-1	CASSLNRGEVNEQFF	TGTGCCAGCAGCTTAAACAGGGGGGAAGTGAATGAGCAGTTCTTC
TRBV15	many	TRBD1	TRBJ1-2	CATSRQGQDYGYTF	TGTGCCACCAGCAGACAAGGACAGGACTATGGCTACACCTTC